This T cell receptor beta chain was captured in a study of shared clonotypes between healthy human individuals. Study overall: CD8 memory received one plate per donor, CD8 naive two, CD4 memory three and CD4 naive three. Findings and caveats of the study: The generation probabilities recorded for non-shared clonotypes fell below those of clonotypes shared by all four donors. Approximately 5.1% was the fraction of naive CD4 clonotypes found shared across a few donors.

As regards this clone: What it binds is not known.

V gave up 5 bases and J gave up 5 bases, with 15 bases separating them. CDR1 and CDR2 from the germline V gene are SGHAT and FQNNGV. This CDR3 is built from 14 residues. The repertoire was sequenced with immunoSEQ multiplex PCR; TCRdb's copy has only in-frame clones and lacks some. The sample shows about 120,000 clones, around two thirds of them seen only once. The sequence was collected from a woman in her 30s in good health. The sample was memory CD8+ T cells sorted from blood. Noted subset: CD45RO+ cells pooled with CCR7-negative TemRA cells. The gene calls are TRBV11-2 and TRBJ2-5; weak D call: TRBD2 (5 bases). CDR3: CASSPIPGSETQYF. CDR3 coding DNA: TGTGCCAGCAGCCCTATTCCGGGATCGGAGACCCAGTACTTC.